Listed below are T cell receptor beta chains from one sample, sequenced in a study of long-term antiretroviral therapy in people with HIV. Generated by immunoSEQ multiplex PCR, the TCRdb table keeps only in-frame clones and is missing some. The sample has around 39,000 clones, around 86% seen once. Sequencing used unsorted PBMCs, obtained 1 year after starting antiretroviral therapy. These receptors were obtained from a man between 18 and 35 years old with HIV. Each CDR3 is given with its conserved first and last residue. A D gene is named only where the DNA matches it firmly. Only part of the rows carry a size: once, few, many, or a class if the clone is expanded.

>TRBJ1-5|TRBV6-5|.|TRBD1
CASSSTGASNQPQHF
TGTGCCAGCAGTTCGACAGGGGCTAGCAATCAGCCCCAGCATTTT
>TRBJ2-7|TRBV4-3|.|TRBD1
CASSQEPGQGREQYF
TGCGCCAGCAGCCAAGAACCGGGACAGGGGAGAGAGCAGTACTTC
>TRBJ2-1|TRBV19|.|TRBD2
CASGGLAGGPDNEQFF
TGTGCCAGTGGTGGACTAGCGGGAGGGCCTGACAATGAGCAGTTCTTC
>TRBJ2-1|TRBV27|.|.
CASSPLGVSEQFF
TGTGCCAGCAGCCCACTAGGAGTGAGTGAGCAGTTCTTC
>TRBJ2-7|TRBV28|.|.
CAASADYEQYF
TGTGCAGCCTCGGCGGACTACGAGCAGTACTTC
>TRBJ1-1|TRBV5-1|.|.
CASSFGLEAFF
TGCGCCAGCAGCTTTGGTCTTGAAGCTTTCTTT
>TRBJ1-2|TRBV9|few|.
CASGRRGEGYTF
TGTGCCAGCGGCCGCCGAGGGGAAGGCTACACCTTC
>TRBJ2-7|TRBV13|.|.
CASSSIKSGLEQYF
TGTGCCAGCAGCTCCATAAAATCGGGGCTCGAGCAGTACTTC
>TRBJ2-7|TRBV11-3|.|.
CASSDPTKKGPLSLYEQYF
TGTGCCAGCAGCGACCCCACGAAAAAGGGACCTCTGAGCCTTTACGAGCAGTACTTC
>TRBJ1-2|TRBV5-1|.|TRBD1
CASSLNRGQGEGYTF
TGCGCCAGCAGCCTCAATAGGGGACAGGGCGAAGGCTACACCTTC
>TRBJ2-7|TRBV6-5|.|TRBD1
CASSFGTGGYEQYF
TGTGCCAGCAGTTTCGGGACAGGGGGTTACGAGCAGTACTTC
>TRBJ2-3|TRBV5-1|.|TRBD2
CASSLLTSGGYERDTQYF
TGCGCCAGCAGCTTATTGACTAGCGGGGGGTATGAAAGAGATACGCAGTATTTT
>TRBJ2-2|TRBV9|.|.
CASSPNTGELFF
TGTGCCAGCAGCCCGAACACCGGGGAGCTGTTTTTT
>TRBJ1-4|TRBV2|.|TRBD1
CASSEIRGLGWEKLFF
TGTGCCAGCAGTGAAATCAGGGGGCTGGGGTGGGAAAAACTGTTTTTT
>TRBJ1-5|TRBV19|.|.
CASSIGGGHQPQHF
TGTGCCAGTAGTATCGGGGGAGGACATCAGCCCCAGCATTTT
>TRBJ2-1|TRBV4-2|once|TRBD2
CASSPPRGDRNEQFF
TGTGCCAGCAGCCCCCCCCGGGGGGATCGCAATGAGCAGTTCTTC
>TRBJ1-3|TRBV9|.|.
CASSVDNSPDSGNTIYF
TGTGCCAGCAGCGTAGATAACAGCCCCGACTCTGGAAACACCATATATTTT
>TRBJ1-3|TRBV6-5|.|.
CASSYRQDIGNTIYF
TGTGCCAGCAGTTACCGACAGGACATCGGAAACACCATATATTTT
>TRBJ2-5|TRBV5-1|.|.
CASSPGTDWKETQYF
TGCGCCAGCAGCCCCGGGACCGATTGGAAAGAGACCCAGTACTTC
>TRBJ2-1|TRBV19|once|TRBD1
CASRSDRGYSSYNEQFF
TGTGCCAGTAGATCGGACAGGGGATATAGCTCCTACAATGAGCAGTTCTTC
>TRBJ2-7|TRBV6-1|.|TRBD1
CASNTGGFYEQYF
TGTGCCAGCAACACAGGGGGATTCTACGAGCAGTACTTC
>TRBJ1-2|TRBV4-3|.|TRBD1
CASSQGGTARGVGYTF
TGCGCCAGCAGCCAAGGGGGGACAGCCCGAGGGGTTGGCTACACCTTC
>TRBJ2-7|TRBV7-9|.|.
CASSLRSPGHHYEQYF
TGTGCCAGCAGCCTTAGGTCACCGGGACATCACTACGAGCAGTACTTC
>TRBJ1-1|TRBV7-9|.|.
CASKNTENTEAFF
TGTGCCAGCAAGAATACAGAGAACACTGAAGCTTTCTTT
>TRBJ1-5|TRBV9|.|.
CASSAHRNSNQPQHF
TGTGCCAGCAGCGCGCACCGTAATAGCAATCAGCCCCAGCATTTT
>TRBJ2-1|TRBV5-6|few|.
CASSPPLASSSYNEQFF
TGTGCCAGCAGCCCCCCCTTAGCCTCAAGCTCCTACAATGAGCAGTTCTTC
>TRBJ2-1|TRBV19|.|TRBD2
CASSMGVMGGSSYNEQFF
TGTGCCAGTAGTATGGGGGTGATGGGCGGGAGCTCCTACAATGAGCAGTTCTTC
>TRBJ1-2|TRBV18|few|.
CASSPQPVGGDGYTF
TGTGCCAGCTCACCACAACCAGTCGGTGGTGATGGCTACACCTTC
>TRBJ2-7|TRBV6-5|.|.
CASRSDVSYEQYF
TGTGCCAGCAGATCGGACGTCTCCTACGAGCAGTACTTC
>TRBJ1-2|TRBV6-1|once|TRBD1
CASSEVTTGAFYGYTF
TGTGCCAGCAGTGAAGTTACTACAGGGGCCTTCTATGGCTACACCTTC
>TRBJ1-1|TRBV6-5|.|.
CASSRYRPRDTEAFF
TGTGCCAGCAGCCGATATCGCCCTCGGGACACTGAAGCTTTCTTT
>TRBJ1-1|TRBV15|.|.
CATSTLGGSEAFF
TGTGCCACCAGCACCCTTGGGGGTTCTGAAGCTTTCTTT
>TRBJ2-1|TRBV10-3|.|.
CAISERDGGELHEQFF
TGTGCCATCAGTGAGAGGGACGGCGGGGAACTTCATGAGCAGTTCTTC
>TRBJ2-7|TRBV6-1|.|.
CASRRDEQYF
TGTGCCAGCAGGCGAGACGAGCAGTACTTC
>TRBJ1-1|TRBV12-5|.|TRBD1
CASGFLVPGQGETEAFF
TGTGCTAGTGGTTTCCTTGTCCCAGGACAGGGCGAAACTGAAGCTTTCTTT
>TRBJ2-1|TRBV11-1|.|TRBD2
CASSLRGGRTSVYNEQFF
TGTGCCAGCAGCTTACGAGGCGGGAGAACCTCCGTCTACAATGAGCAGTTCTTC
>TRBJ1-6|TRBV7-9|.|.
CASSLEGNSPLHF
TGTGCCAGCAGCTTAGAGGGTAATTCACCCCTCCACTTT
>TRBJ2-7|TRBV2|.|.
CASTGTYEQYF
TGTGCCAGCACAGGTACCTACGAGCAGTACTTC
>TRBJ2-2|TRBV7-2|.|.
CASSLVVQGATGELFF
TGTGCCAGCAGCTTAGTGGTTCAGGGAGCGACCGGGGAGCTGTTTTTT
>TRBJ1-5|TRBV10-1|few|.
CASSDRQWKNQPQHF
TGCGCCAGCAGTGACAGGCAGTGGAAAAATCAGCCCCAGCATTTT
>TRBJ1-4|TRBV7-9|.|.
CASSLARTDLREKLFF
TGTGCCAGCAGCTTAGCACGGACAGACCTCCGTGAAAAACTGTTTTTT
>TRBJ2-7|TRBV19|.|.
CASSPNLGLLSYEQYF
TGTGCCAGTAGTCCTAATTTGGGCCTACTCTCCTACGAGCAGTACTTC
>TRBJ2-7|TRBV7-6|.|.
CASSSGQFLSYEQYF
TGTGCCAGCAGCTCAGGACAGTTTTTGTCCTACGAGCAGTACTTC
>TRBJ1-4|TRBV11-2|.|TRBD1
CASSWNTGEGEKLFF
TGTGCCAGCAGCTGGAATACAGGGGAGGGCGAAAAACTGTTTTTT
>TRBJ2-7|TRBV7-9|.|.
CASSSIGAGYF
TGTGCCAGCAGCTCTATTGGGGCGGGGTACTTC
>TRBJ1-5|TRBV27|.|.
CASSLAGNQPQHF
TGTGCCAGCAGTTTAGCGGGAAATCAGCCCCAGCATTTT